This section outlines one T cell receptor (beta chain) sequence together with its context. Its target is unknown. Clones were sequenced by immunoSEQ multiplex PCR, and TCRdb holds only the in-frame ones, with some missing. The sample holds 120,000 to 150,000 clones, 70% to 90% seen once. V was trimmed by 2 bases and J by 6 bases, leaving 17 bases between them. Germline-derived CDR1 and CDR2 are MDHEN and SYDVKM. CDR3 length equals 15 residues. This sample stems from a study of T cell responses to AZD1222 COVID-19 vaccine. General observations from the study: Baseline antibody screening turned up just six seropositive AZD1222 recipients. Nearly half of the spike-specific TCRs reportedly recognize variant regions that carry no mutations. CD4 TCRs linked to vaccination spanned spike, dominating at 160-218 and 743-854.

The chain links TRBV28 to TRBJ2-7, with D unclear. The TCR sequence derives from an adult who received the MenACWY meningococcal vaccine as a control. The material was peripheral blood, obtained 28 days after the second dose of the MenACWY control vaccine. CDR3: CASSLTGPILGEQYF. The CDR3 coding sequence is TGTGCCAGCAGTTTAACCGGACCGATCCTAGGCGAGCAGTACTTC.